One sample yielded the 27 T cell receptor beta chains listed below, sequenced in a study of regulatory T cells in long-lasting Graves disease (dated by TCRdb to about 2021). Libraries were made using multiplex PCR. Instrument on record: Illumina HiSeq 4000. TCR beta libraries were built with iRepertoire HTBI primers and Arm-PCR amplification of CDR3 regions. Using fastp trimming at Q25 and MiXCR clonotype assembly, TCRdb reanalyzed the public sequencing data and kept in-frame beta chains. For every CDR3 protein sequence, its rows merge into one entry that carries the most common genes and DNA. For this sample there are 360,000 or so distinct CDR3 sequences; roughly 23% appear just once. Approximately 27% of the sample rests with the top ten. Explained via the paper, the time point label denotes: persistent/refractory GD, antithyroid drugs over 5 years with positive TRAb. For both TCR sequencing and RNA sequencing, RNA was extracted from PBMCs in TRIzol.

Sequencing used peripheral blood mononuclear cells (PBMCs), obtained when the disease was refractory, from a patient treated with antithyroid drugs. The receptors derive from a woman between 40 and 55 years old with Graves disease. Donor details come from another sample of the same person, matched by shared clones.

This clonotype has just a few counts. The chain uses TRBV11-2 and TRBJ2-1, with a possible D match to TRBD2 (5 bases). Trimming removed 5 bases from V and 10 bases from J, with 24 bases in between. The germline V gene has CDR1 SGHAT and CDR2 FQNNGV. The CDR3 length is 16 residues. The CDR3 DNA sequence: TGTGCCAGCAGCCGCCCTACTAGTTCCTCTTTAGGGGAGCAGTTCTTC. This translates into CASSRPTSSSLGEQFF.

This clonotype was found a few times. The chain combines TRBV28 with TRBJ1-1, with D uncertain. Trimming left V 2 bases short and J 6 bases short, with 10 bases between. The CDR3 is 13 amino acids. Looked up from germline, CDR1 is MDHEN and CDR2 is SYDVKM. The CDR3 here is CASSLSEASEAFF. The DNA of the CDR3 is TGTGCCAGCAGTTTAAGTGAGGCCTCTGAAGCTTTCTTT.

This clonotype has only a few counts. The genes are TRBV20-1 and TRBJ2-2; tentative D call: TRBD1 (5 bases). CDR1 and CDR2 (germline): DFQATT, SNEGSKA (reference sequence). The CDR3 totals 15 residues. Trimming removed 3 bases from V and 4 bases from J, with 15 bases in between. The CDR3 here is CSASSRVRVTGELFF. The CDR3 DNA sequence: TGCAGTGCTAGCTCCAGGGTACGGGTCACCGGGGAGCTGTTTTTT.

The gene calls are TRBV19 and TRBJ2-2; no clear D. V was shortened by 0 bases and J by 1 base, with 15 bases between the two germline ends. Per the germline V gene, CDR1 is LNHDA and CDR2 is SQIVND (reference sequence). This CDR3 has 18 residues. The CDR3 loop is CASSIETAPVRNTGELFF. The CDR3 DNA is TGTGCCAGTAGTATAGAAACAGCGCCAGTCCGGAACACCGGGGAGCTGTTTTTT.

V and J are TRBV19 and TRBJ2-3; D unresolved. Germline values: CDR1 LNHDA, CDR2 SQIVND (reference sequence). Trimming took 5 bases from V and 9 from J, leaving 12 bases between them. There are 12 residues in the CDR3. CDR3 coding DNA: TGTGCCAGTAGTCTCCCCGATCGGACGCAGTATTTT. Its protein product is CASSLPDRTQYF.

This clonotype was observed at least ten times. CDR3 in amino acids: CASTDTGELFF. CDR3 DNA: TGTGCCAGCACGGACACCGGGGAGCTGTTTTTT. The V call is TRBV28, the J call TRBJ2-2; D is ambiguous. Germline lookup yields CDR1 MDHEN and CDR2 SYDVKM. Trimming cost V 7 bases and J 3 bases, with 3 bases left between them. The CDR3 has 11 residues. The full variable domain, in which reference TRBV28 and TRBJ2-2 provide the parts outside the CDR3, is DVKVTQSSRYLVKRTGEKVFLECVQDMDHENMFWYRQDPGLGLRLIYFSYDVKMKEKGDIPEGYSVSREKKERFSLILESASTNQTSMYLCASTDTGELFFGEGSRLTVL.

This clonotype was seen a few times. The V and J genes are TRBV7-2 and TRBJ1-3; the match to TRBD1 covers 10 bases. The CDR3 is 16 residues long. Germline loops: CDR1 SGHTA, CDR2 FQGNSA. Losses at the gene ends were 3 bases for V and 4 bases for J; bases not matched to a gene: 6. CDR3 sequence: CASSLTGGAVGNTIYF. The CDR3 DNA reads as TGTGCCAGCAGCTTGACAGGGGGCGCGGTGGGAAACACCATATATTTT.

Many counts were recorded for this clonotype. The chain has TRBV28 and TRBJ2-3, with 9 bases lining up with TRBD1. The CDR3 contains 14 residues. V lost 8 bases to trimming and J lost 3 bases; unmatched junction nucleotides: 6. The germline CDR1 and CDR2 sequences are MDHEN and SYDVKM. CDR3 in amino acids: CASGEDRGTDTQYF. In DNA, the CDR3 is TGTGCCAGCGGTGAGGACAGGGGAACAGATACGCAGTATTTT. The full variable domain, completed using reference TRBV28 and TRBJ2-3, is DVKVTQSSRYLVKRTGEKVFLECVQDMDHENMFWYRQDPGLGLRLIYFSYDVKMKEKGDIPEGYSVSREKKERFSLILESASTNQTSMYLCASGEDRGTDTQYFGPGTRLTVL.

The chain employs TRBV11-2 and TRBJ2-7; 10 nucleotides agree with TRBD1. J lost 7 bases, V lost 5 bases, and 11 bases had no gene match. This CDR3 is 15 amino acids long. CDR1 is SGHAT and CDR2 is FQNNGV in the germline V gene. The CDR3 bases are TGTGCCAGCAGCATCCACGGGACAGGGGCTAAGGAGCAGTACTTC. This translates into CASSIHGTGAKEQYF.

The table lists this clonotype with many counts. V and J are TRBV19 and TRBJ2-5, with TRBD2 matching over 9 bases. With 4 bases clipped from V and 1 base from J, the junction kept 7 bases outside the gene matches. This CDR3 spans 16 amino acids. The germline gives CDR1 LNHDA, CDR2 SQIVND (reference sequence). CDR3 in amino acids: CASSNRGLAFQETQYF. The CDR3 nucleotides are TGTGCCAGTAGTAATAGGGGACTAGCTTTCCAAGAGACCCAGTACTTC. The full variable domain, rest sourced from reference TRBV19 and TRBJ2-5, is DGGITQSPKYLFRKEGQNVTLSCEQNLNHDAMYWYRQDPGQGLRLIYYSQIVNDFQKGDIAEGYSVSREKKESFPLTVTSAQKNPTAFYLCASSNRGLAFQETQYFGPGTRLLVL.

This clonotype was counted many times. This chain uses TRBV29-1 with TRBJ2-7, with 8 nucleotides matching TRBD1. The CDR3 loop spans 12 amino acids. Germline CDR1 is SQVTM and CDR2 is ANQGSEA. V lost 7 bases, J lost 12 bases, and 14 bases stayed unmatched. The CDR3 DNA is TGCAGCGCCCGGGACAGGACTTTTCGTCCGTACTTC. It encodes CSARDRTFRPYF.

This clonotype has more than one count but fewer than ten. The rearrangement uses TRBV12-3 or TRBV12-4 and TRBJ1-2, with a tentative D call TRBD1 (5 bases). V lost 3 bases to trimming and J lost 4 bases, with 12 bases between them. CDR3 length equals 14 residues. The DNA of the CDR3 is TGTGCCAGCAGTTTCGTCCGGGACGGCTATGGCTACACCTTC. Amino acids: CASSFVRDGYGYTF.

This clonotype was seen at least ten times. The chain uses TRBV6-1 and TRBJ1-1, with 7 bases matching TRBD1. CDR1 MNHNS and CDR2 SASEGT come from the germline V gene. This CDR3 region has 14 residues. V shed 8 bases, J shed 1 base, and the junction held 7 bases outside the gene matches. The DNA for the CDR3 is TGTGCCAGCTGGAGGGGGCGGGGGAACACTGAAGCTTTCTTT. Protein: CASWRGRGNTEAFF.

This chain joins TRBV6-2 or TRBV6-3 and TRBJ2-7; D is possibly TRBD2 (6 bases). V shed 4 bases and J shed 3 bases, with 16 bases lying between them. The germline CDR1 and CDR2 sequences are MNHEY and SVGEGT. The CDR3 totals 15 residues. The CDR3 region is CASSSRLELDYEQYF. For the CDR3, the DNA is TGTGCCAGCAGTTCTAGACTAGAACTCGACTACGAGCAGTACTTC.

V gene TRBV4-1 combines with J gene TRBJ1-6; TRBD1 is a possible D gene (6 bases). There are 16 residues in the CDR3. Per germline, CDR1 MGHRA and CDR2 YSYEKL. V was shortened by 2 bases and J by 0 bases, with 8 bases between the two germline ends. CDR3 DNA: TGCGCCAGCAGCCAAAGGGGGGGCTCCTATAATTCACCCCTCCACTTT. Translated, it gives CASSQRGGSYNSPLHF.

This chain connects TRBV19 to TRBJ1-1; no reliable D call. The CDR3 has 12 amino acids. Germline V gene lookup returns CDR1 LNHDA and CDR2 SQIVND (reference sequence). The V gene lost 8 bases and the J gene lost 5 bases, with 12 bases spanning the gap. The CDR3 coding sequence is TGTGCCAGTGGCCGATTACAAACTGAAGCTTTCTTT. This encodes CASGRLQTEAFF.

This clonotype was seen many times. This chain joins TRBV20-1 and TRBJ2-2; D is possibly TRBD1 or TRBD2 (5 bases each). Germline V gives CDR1 DFQATT, CDR2 SNEGSKA (reference sequence). The CDR3 covers 16 residues. V was pared by 5 bases and J by 0 bases, with 16 bases between. The CDR3 region is CSAYYPGTANTGELFF. In nucleotides, the CDR3 is TGCAGTGCTTATTATCCCGGGACCGCGAACACCGGGGAGCTGTTTTTT.

This clonotype was found a few times. A read error may account for a junction end that differs from germline. This chain joins TRBV6-5 and TRBJ1-1, with D possibly being TRBD1 (6 bases). This CDR3 contains 12 residues. The germline gives CDR1 MNHEY, CDR2 SVGAGI. The CDR3: CASRYRVPEAFF. The CDR3 nucleotides read TGTGCCAGCCGTTACAGGGTGCCTGAAGCTTTCTTT.

The gene calls are TRBV5-1 and TRBJ1-3; a possible D gene is TRBD1 (6 bases). The CDR3 loop spans 14 amino acids. The germline V and J ends were trimmed by 4 bases and 8 bases, with 16 bases remaining between them. Germline V CDR1 and CDR2: SGHRS, YFSETQ. CDR3 amino acids: CASSPGTMGDTIYF. The CDR3 DNA follows: TGCGCCAGCAGCCCGGGGACAATGGGGGACACCATATATTTT.

In this sample, this clonotype turned up a few times. This chain links TRBV11-2 with TRBJ2-1; D is ambiguous. V lost 8 bases, J lost 8 bases, and 16 bases lay in between. The CDR3 runs 13 residues. In germline, CDR1 is SGHAT, CDR2 FQNNGV. The CDR3: CASVRLGSDEQFF. The CDR3 DNA sequence: TGTGCCAGCGTAAGGTTGGGCTCGGATGAGCAGTTCTTC.

In this sample, this clonotype turned up many times. The chain is built from TRBV20-1 and TRBJ1-6, with D possibly TRBD1 on 5 matching bases. Germline-derived CDR1 and CDR2 are DFQATT and SNEGSKA (reference sequence). This CDR3 region has 13 residues. V lost 3 bases, J lost 9 bases, and 12 bases lay in between. The CDR3 DNA is TGCAGTGCTAGCTCAGACGGGGGTTCACCCCTCCACTTT. Translation: CSASSDGGSPLHF.

This clonotype has more than one count but fewer than ten. This chain links TRBV5-1 with TRBJ2-2; 7 bases are shared with TRBD2. This CDR3 has 15 residues. CDR1 is SGHRS and CDR2 is YFSETQ in the germline V gene. The V gene end was trimmed by 4 bases and the J gene end by 1 base; junction bases not matched to a gene: 4. CDR3 loop: CASSGTTQNTGELFF. CDR3 nucleotides: TGCGCCAGCAGCGGGACTACACAGAACACCGGGGAGCTGTTTTTT. Variable domain in full (rest from reference TRBV5-1 and TRBJ2-2): KAGVTQTPRYLIKTRGQQVTLSCSPISGHRSVSWYQQTPGQGLQFLFEYFSETQRNKGNFPGRFSGRQFSNSRSEMNVSTLELGDSALYLCASSGTTQNTGELFFGEGSRLTVL.

This clonotype was detected many times. The rearrangement links TRBV28 to TRBJ2-5; D unresolved. The CDR3 is made up of 17 amino acids. Trimming removed 5 bases from V and 5 bases from J, with 24 bases in between. Germline V gene lookup returns CDR1 MDHEN and CDR2 SYDVKM. The CDR3 nucleotides are TGTGCCAGCAGTCTTACCCGGTCCGGTGTCGCTAGTGAGACCCAGTACTTC. Encoded protein: CASSLTRSGVASETQYF.

The V gene is TRBV20-1, the J gene TRBJ2-1; 9 nucleotides match TRBD2. Germline-derived CDR1 and CDR2 are DFQATT and SNEGSKA (reference sequence). This CDR3 region has 14 residues. V lost 5 bases to trimming and J lost 4 bases; unmatched junction nucleotides: 6. The CDR3 is CSAHSGSGYNEQFF. The CDR3 nucleotides are TGCAGTGCTCATAGCGGGAGTGGGTACAATGAGCAGTTCTTC.

In this sample, this clonotype turned up many times. The chain combines TRBV2 with TRBJ1-5; 7 positions match TRBD1. Germline loops: CDR1 SNHLY, CDR2 FYNNEI. This CDR3 is 15 amino acids long. V dropped 4 bases and J dropped 0; count of bases not matched to a gene: 3. DNA for the CDR3: TGTGCCAGCAGTGGACAGGGTAATAGCAATCAGCCCCAGCATTTT. Protein product: CASSGQGNSNQPQHF.

This clonotype was observed a single time. CDR3 sequence reads: CSARGILGRANTEAFF. CDR3 in DNA: TGCAGTGCTAGGGGAATTTTGGGACGGGCCAACACTGAAGCTTTCTTT. The genes are TRBV20-1 and TRBJ1-1; a possible D gene is TRBD1 (5 bases). The CDR3 has 16 residues. Between the trimmed V and J ends, which lost 3 bases and 2 bases, there was a span of 19 bases. Germline V CDR1 and CDR2: DFQATT, SNEGSKA (reference sequence).

This chain joins TRBV28 and TRBJ2-7; 9 nucleotides line up with TRBD1. From germline, CDR1 is MDHEN and CDR2 SYDVKM. After removal of 6 bases from V and 2 bases from J, the junction contained 11 bases not matched to a gene. CDR3 length: 16 residues. CDR3 protein: CASSSSGTGRPYEQYF. The CDR3 DNA follows: TGTGCCAGCAGCTCTTCCGGGACAGGGCGCCCCTACGAGCAGTACTTC.